This TCR beta chain was captured by sequencing in a study of OX40 agonist ivuxolimab in advanced cancers. Across the whole study: Three patients got partial responses; one had hepatocellular carcinoma and two had cutaneous melanoma. Study-wide results and caveats: The antigen specificity of the peripheral T cells (those that were expanded) was not determined.

The protocol was immunoSEQ multiplex PCR, while the TCRdb copy is restricted to in-frame clones and leaves out a portion. The table includes tens of thousands of clones, approximately 85% detected once. This CDR3 comprises 13 residues. V lost 4 bases, J lost 5 bases, and 8 bases lay in between. Germline V CDR1 and CDR2: MRHNA, SNTAGT. Concerning this clone: The target antigen is unknown.

The source material was CD4+ or CD8+ T cells sorted from blood, sampled in a trial of the OX40 agonist ivuxolimab. This clonotype was sampled from an adult with an advanced solid tumor such as melanoma, head and neck, liver or kidney cancer. The rearrangement uses TRBV6-4 and TRBJ2-2; no reliable D call. CDR3 nucleotides: TGTGCCAGCAGTGGAGGAGAGACCGGGGAGCTGTTTTTT. Translation gives CASSGGETGELFF.